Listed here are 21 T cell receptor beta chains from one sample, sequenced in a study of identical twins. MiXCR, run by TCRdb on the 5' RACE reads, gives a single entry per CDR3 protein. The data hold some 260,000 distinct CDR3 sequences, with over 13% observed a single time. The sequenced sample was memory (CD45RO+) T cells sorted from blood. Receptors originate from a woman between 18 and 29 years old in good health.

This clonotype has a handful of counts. The CDR3 spells CASSQGGSKETQYF. CDR3 DNA: TGTGCCAGCAGCCAGGGCGGTAGTAAAGAGACCCAGTACTTC. The gene calls are TRBV2 and TRBJ2-5; D may be TRBD1 (5 bases). The CDR3 is 14 residues long. V lost 6 bases and J 3 bases, leaving 14 bases between the germline ends. CDR1 is SNHLY, CDR2 FYNNEI, per germline.

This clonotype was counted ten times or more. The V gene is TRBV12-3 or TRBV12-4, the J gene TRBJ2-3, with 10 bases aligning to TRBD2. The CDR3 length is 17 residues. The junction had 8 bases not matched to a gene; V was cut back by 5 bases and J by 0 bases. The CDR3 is CASSPYSSGGSTDTQYF. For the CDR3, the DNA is TGTGCCAGCAGTCCCTATTCTAGCGGGGGCAGCACAGATACGCAGTATTTT.

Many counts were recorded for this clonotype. The CDR3 loop reads CASVKGRIYGYTF. In nucleotides, the CDR3 is TGTGCCAGCGTGAAAGGAAGAATCTATGGCTACACCTTC. This rearrangement joins TRBV27 to TRBJ1-2; D unresolved. The CDR3 has 13 amino acids. The ends were cut back, 8 bases at V and 4 bases at J, with 14 bases in the middle. Germline lookup yields CDR1 MNHEY and CDR2 SMNVEV (reference sequence).

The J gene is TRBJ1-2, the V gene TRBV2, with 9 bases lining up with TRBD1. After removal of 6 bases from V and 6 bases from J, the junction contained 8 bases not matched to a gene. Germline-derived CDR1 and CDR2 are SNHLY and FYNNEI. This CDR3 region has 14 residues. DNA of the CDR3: TGTGCCAGCAGGGACAGGGGTTCGCTTGATGGCTACACCTTC. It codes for CASRDRGSLDGYTF. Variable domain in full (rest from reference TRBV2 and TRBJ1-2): EPEVTQTPSHQVTQMGQEVILRCVPISNHLYFYWYRQILGQKVEFLVSFYNNEISEKSEIFDDQFSVERPDGSNFTLKIRSTKLEDSAMYFCASRDRGSLDGYTFGSGTRLTVV.

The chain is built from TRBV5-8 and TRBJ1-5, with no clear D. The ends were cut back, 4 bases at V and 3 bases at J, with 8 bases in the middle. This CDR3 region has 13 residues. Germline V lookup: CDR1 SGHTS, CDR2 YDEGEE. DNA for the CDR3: TGTGCCAGCAGCCGGCAGACCAATCAGCCCCAGCATTTT. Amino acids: CASSRQTNQPQHF.

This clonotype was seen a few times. The CDR3 loop is CASRRESGEQFF. The CDR3 DNA sequence: TGTGCCAGCAGACGAGAGTCTGGGGAGCAGTTCTTC. This rearrangement joins TRBV12-3 or TRBV12-4 to TRBJ2-1; D unresolved. V lost 6 bases, J lost 10 bases, and 13 bases lay in between. The CDR3 totals 12 residues.

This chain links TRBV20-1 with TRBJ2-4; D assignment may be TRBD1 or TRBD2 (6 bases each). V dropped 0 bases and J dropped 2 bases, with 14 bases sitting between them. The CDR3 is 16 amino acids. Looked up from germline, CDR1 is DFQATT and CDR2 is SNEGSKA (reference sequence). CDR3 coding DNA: TGCAGTGCTAGAGATTTTGCGGGGACATCCAAAAACATTCAGTACTTC. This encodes CSARDFAGTSKNIQYF.

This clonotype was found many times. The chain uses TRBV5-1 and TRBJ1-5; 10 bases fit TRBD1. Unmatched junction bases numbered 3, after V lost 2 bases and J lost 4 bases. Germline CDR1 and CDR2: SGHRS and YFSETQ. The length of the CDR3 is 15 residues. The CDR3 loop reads CASSFSGQGNQPQHF. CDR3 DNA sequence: TGCGCCAGCAGCTTTTCGGGACAGGGGAATCAGCCCCAGCATTTT.

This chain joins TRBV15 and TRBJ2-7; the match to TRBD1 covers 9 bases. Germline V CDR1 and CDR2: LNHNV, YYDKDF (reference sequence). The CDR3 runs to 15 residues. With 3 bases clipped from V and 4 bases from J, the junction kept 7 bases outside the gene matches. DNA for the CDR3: TGTGCCACCAGCAGGACTGGGACAGGGCCTTACGAGCAGTACTTC. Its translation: CATSRTGTGPYEQYF.

The CDR3, as DNA: TGCGCCAGCAGCTTGTCAACTGGGTATGGGACTTTCTTT. Amino acid sequence: CASSLSTGYGTFF. V and J are TRBV5-1 and TRBJ1-1; D is undetermined. Trimming shortened V by 1 base and J by 12 bases, and 16 bases separated the two germline ends. Germline V lookup: CDR1 SGHRS, CDR2 YFSETQ. The CDR3 contains 13 residues.

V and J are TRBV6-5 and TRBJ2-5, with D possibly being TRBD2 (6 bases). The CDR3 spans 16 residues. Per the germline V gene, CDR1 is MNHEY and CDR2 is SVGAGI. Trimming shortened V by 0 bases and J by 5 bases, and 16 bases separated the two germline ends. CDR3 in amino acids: CASSYSGGNGGETQYF. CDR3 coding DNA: TGTGCCAGCAGTTACTCAGGCGGGAACGGTGGGGAGACCCAGTACTTC.

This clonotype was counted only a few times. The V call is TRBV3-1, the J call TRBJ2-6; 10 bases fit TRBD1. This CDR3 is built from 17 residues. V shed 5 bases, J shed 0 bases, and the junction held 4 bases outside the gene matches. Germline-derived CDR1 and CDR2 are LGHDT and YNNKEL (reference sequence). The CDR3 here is CASSGGQGSSGANVLTF. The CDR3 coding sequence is TGTGCCAGCAGCGGGGGACAGGGGAGCTCTGGGGCCAACGTCCTGACTTTC.

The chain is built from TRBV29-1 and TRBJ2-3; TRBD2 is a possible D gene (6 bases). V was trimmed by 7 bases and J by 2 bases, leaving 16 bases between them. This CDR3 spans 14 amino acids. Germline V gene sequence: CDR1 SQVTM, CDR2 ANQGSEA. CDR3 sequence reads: CSATGESHTDTQYF. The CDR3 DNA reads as TGCAGCGCAACGGGGGAAAGCCACACAGATACGCAGTATTTT.

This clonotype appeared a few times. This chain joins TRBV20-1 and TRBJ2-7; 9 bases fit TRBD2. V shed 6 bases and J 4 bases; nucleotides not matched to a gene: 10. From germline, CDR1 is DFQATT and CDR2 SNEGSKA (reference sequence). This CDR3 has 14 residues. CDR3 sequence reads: CSALGRGRVYEQYF. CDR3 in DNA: TGCAGTGCCCTAGGGCGCGGGAGGGTTTACGAGCAGTACTTC.

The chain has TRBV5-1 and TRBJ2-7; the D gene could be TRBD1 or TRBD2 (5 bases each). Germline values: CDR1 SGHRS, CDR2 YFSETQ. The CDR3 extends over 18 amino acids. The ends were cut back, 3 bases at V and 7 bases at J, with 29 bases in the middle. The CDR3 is CASSYHPSSEDTAREQYF. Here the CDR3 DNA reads TGCGCCAGCAGCTACCACCCTTCTTCGGAGGACACGGCAAGAGAGCAGTACTTC.

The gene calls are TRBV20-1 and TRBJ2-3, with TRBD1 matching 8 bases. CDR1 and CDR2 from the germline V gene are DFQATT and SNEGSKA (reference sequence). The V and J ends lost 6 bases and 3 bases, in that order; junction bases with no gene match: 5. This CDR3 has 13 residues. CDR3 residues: CSASDRGTDTQYF. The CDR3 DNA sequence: TGCAGTGCGTCCGACAGGGGAACAGATACGCAGTATTTT.

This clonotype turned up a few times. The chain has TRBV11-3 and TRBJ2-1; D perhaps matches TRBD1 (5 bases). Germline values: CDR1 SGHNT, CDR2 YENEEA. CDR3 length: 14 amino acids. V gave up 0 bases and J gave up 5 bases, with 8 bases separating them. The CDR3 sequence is CASSLDMTDNEQFF. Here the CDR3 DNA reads TGTGCCAGCAGCTTAGATATGACAGACAATGAGCAGTTCTTC.

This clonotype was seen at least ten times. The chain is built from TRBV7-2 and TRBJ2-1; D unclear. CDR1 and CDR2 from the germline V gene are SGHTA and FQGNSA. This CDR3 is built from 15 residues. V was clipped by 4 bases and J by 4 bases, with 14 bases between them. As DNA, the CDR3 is TGTGCCAGCAGCTCGGCCCTAGGCCCATACAATGAGCAGTTCTTC. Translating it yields CASSSALGPYNEQFF.

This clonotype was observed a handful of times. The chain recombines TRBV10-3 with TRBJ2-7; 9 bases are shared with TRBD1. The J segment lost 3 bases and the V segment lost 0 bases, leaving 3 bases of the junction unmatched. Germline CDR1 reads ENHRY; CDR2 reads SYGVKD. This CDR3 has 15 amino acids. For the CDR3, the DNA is TGTGCCATCAGTGAGTCGGACAGGGGCTACTACGAGCAGTACTTC. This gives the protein CAISESDRGYYEQYF.

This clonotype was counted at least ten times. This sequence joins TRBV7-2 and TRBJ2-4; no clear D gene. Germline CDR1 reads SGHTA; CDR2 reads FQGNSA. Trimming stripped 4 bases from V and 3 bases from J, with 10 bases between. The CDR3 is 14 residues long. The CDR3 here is CASSSGSYKNIQYF. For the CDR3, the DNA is TGTGCCAGCAGCTCCGGTTCCTACAAAAACATTCAGTACTTC.

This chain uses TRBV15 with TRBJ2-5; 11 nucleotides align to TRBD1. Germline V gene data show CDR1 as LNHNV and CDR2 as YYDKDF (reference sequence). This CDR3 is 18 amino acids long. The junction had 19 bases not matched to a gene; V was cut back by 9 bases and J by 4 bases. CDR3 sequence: CATQREGLGQGVSETQYF. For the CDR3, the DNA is TGTGCCACTCAGAGGGAGGGGTTGGGACAGGGGGTTTCAGAGACCCAGTACTTC. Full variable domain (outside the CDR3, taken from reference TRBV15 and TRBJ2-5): DAMVIQNPRYQVTQFGKPVTLSCSQTLNHNVMYWYQQKSSQAPKLLFHYYDKDFNNEADTPDNFQSRRPNTSFCFLDIRSPGLGDTAMYLCATQREGLGQGVSETQYFGPGTRLLVL.